This TCR beta chain was captured by sequencing in a study of blood T cell repertoires in COVID-19. TCRdb's table, derived via immunoSEQ multiplex PCR, lists solely in-frame clones and lacks some. The sample consists of 100,000 or so clones, 80% to 90% of them appearing once. Germline V gene lookup returns CDR1 SGHTA and CDR2 FQGTGA. Unmatched junction bases numbered 8, after V lost 5 bases and J lost 3 bases. This CDR3 is built from 16 residues. The source is a human donor with acute or convalescent COVID-19. The donor label of this sample is uncertain. Sequencing used peripheral blood. This rearrangement joins TRBV7-3 to TRBJ2-1; TRBD2 agrees at 9 bases. The CDR3 nucleotides read TGTGCCAGCAGCCCTTTTAGAGCGGGAGGCTACAATGAGCAGTTCTTC. This encodes CASSPFRAGGYNEQFF.